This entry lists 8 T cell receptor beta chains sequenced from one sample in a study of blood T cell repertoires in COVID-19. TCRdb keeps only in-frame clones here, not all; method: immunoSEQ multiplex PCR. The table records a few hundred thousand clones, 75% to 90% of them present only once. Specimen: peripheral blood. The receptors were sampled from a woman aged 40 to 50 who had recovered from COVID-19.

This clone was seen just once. CDR3 nucleotide sequence: TGTGCCAGCAGTGGGGGACTAGCGGGGACCCTTCAAGAGACCCAGTACTTC. This encodes CASSGGLAGTLQETQYF. The chain employs TRBV2 and TRBJ2-5; 13 bases fit TRBD2. Germline V gene sequence: CDR1 SNHLY, CDR2 FYNNEI. V was pared by 4 bases and J by 2 bases, with 7 bases of the junction left unmatched. This CDR3 has 17 amino acids. The complete variable domain, with remaining parts taken from reference TRBV2 and TRBJ2-5, reads EPEVTQTPSHQVTQMGQEVILRCVPISNHLYFYWYRQILGQKVEFLVSFYNNEISEKSEIFDDQFSVERPDGSNFTLKIRSTKLEDSAMYFCASSGGLAGTLQETQYFGPGTRLLVL.

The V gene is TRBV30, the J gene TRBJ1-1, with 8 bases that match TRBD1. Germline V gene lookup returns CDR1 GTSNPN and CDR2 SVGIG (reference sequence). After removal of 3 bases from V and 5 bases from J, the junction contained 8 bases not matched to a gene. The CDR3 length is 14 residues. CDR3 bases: TGTGCCTGGAGAGATTACAGGGGGGGGACTGAAGCTTTCTTT. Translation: CAWRDYRGGTEAFF.

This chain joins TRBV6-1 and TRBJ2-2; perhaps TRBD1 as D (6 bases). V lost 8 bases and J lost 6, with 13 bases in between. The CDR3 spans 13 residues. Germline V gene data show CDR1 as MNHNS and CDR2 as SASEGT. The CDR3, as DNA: TGTGCCAGCCGCCTACAGGGTTCCGGGGAGCTGTTTTTT. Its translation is CASRLQGSGELFF.

DNA for the CDR3: TGTGCCAGCAGCTTAAGACAGGCAGTTTCTGATACGCAGTATTTT. Its translation is CASSLRQAVSDTQYF. The chain carries TRBV7-9 and TRBJ2-3, with a tentative D call TRBD1 (6 bases). Per germline, CDR1 SEHNR and CDR2 FQNEAQ (reference sequence). The CDR3 has 15 amino acids. V was shortened by 2 bases and J by 6 bases, with 15 bases between the two germline ends.

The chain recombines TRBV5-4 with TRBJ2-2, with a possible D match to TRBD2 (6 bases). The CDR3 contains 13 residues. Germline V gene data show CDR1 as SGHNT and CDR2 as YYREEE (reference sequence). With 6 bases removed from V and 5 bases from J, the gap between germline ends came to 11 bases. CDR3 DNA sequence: TGTGCCAGCACCAGCGGGCGGACCGGGGAGCTGTTTTTT. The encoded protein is CASTSGRTGELFF.

Here the CDR3 DNA reads TGCGCCAGCAGCCCTGGATCGGAGCGGGCCAAAGAGACCCAGTACTTC. It yields the protein CASSPGSERAKETQYF. The chain combines TRBV4-1 with TRBJ2-5, with a tentative D call TRBD2 (6 bases). Germline CDR1 MGHRA, CDR2 YSYEKL. The CDR3 loop spans 16 amino acids. Trimming removed 4 bases from V and 3 bases from J, with 18 bases in between.

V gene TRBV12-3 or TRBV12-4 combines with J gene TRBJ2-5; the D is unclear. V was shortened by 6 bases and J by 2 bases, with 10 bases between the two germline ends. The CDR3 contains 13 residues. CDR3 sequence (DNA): TGTGCCAGCAGCCCTATAGAACAAGAGACCCAGTACTTC. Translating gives CASSPIEQETQYF.

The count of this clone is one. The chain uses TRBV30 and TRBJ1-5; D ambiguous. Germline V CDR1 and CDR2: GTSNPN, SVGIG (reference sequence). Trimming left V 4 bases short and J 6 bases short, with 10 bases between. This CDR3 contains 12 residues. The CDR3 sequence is CAWISRSQPQHF. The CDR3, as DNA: TGTGCCTGGATATCGCGGTCTCAGCCCCAGCATTTT. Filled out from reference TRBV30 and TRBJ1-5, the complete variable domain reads SQTIHQWPATLVQPVGSPLSLECTVEGTSNPNLYWYRQAAGRGLQLLFYSVGIGQISSEVPQNLSASRPQDRQFILSSKKLLLSDSGFYLCAWISRSQPQHFGDGTRLSIL.